This TCR beta chain came from a study of blood T cells in healthy people across ages. The use of a sample-barcoded 5' primer and a J-beta primer mix characterized a second PCR of roughly 6 to 12 cycles. TCRdb redid the calling of the 5' RACE reads with MiXCR, one entry per CDR3 protein. The table lists some 1,800,000 distinct CDR3 sequences, roughly two fifths of them singletons. Germline V gives CDR1 SGHTA, CDR2 FQGNSA. Trimming removed 3 bases at V and 8 bases at J, with 10 bases between. The CDR3 covers 12 residues. The chain joins TRBV7-2 to TRBJ1-1; no clear D. The sample consisted of blood. This clonotype was sampled from a human donor in good health. CDR3: CASSFDLGEAFF. In DNA, the CDR3 is TGTGCCAGCAGCTTTGACCTCGGCGAAGCTTTCTTT. The full variable domain, rest sourced from reference TRBV7-2 and TRBJ1-1, is GAGVSQSPSNKVTEKGKDVELRCDPISGHTALYWYRQSLGQGLEFLIYFQGNSAPDKSGLPSDRFSAERTGGSVSTLTIQRTQQEDSAVYLCASSFDLGEAFFGQGTRLTVV.